The T cell receptor (beta chain) under discussion was sequenced for a study of blood T cell repertoires in COVID-19. About the study: The cDNA or gDNA used as material had been derived from T cells, B-cell-depleted T cells, or PBMCs.

Only in-frame clones appear in the TCRdb table, and some are missing; sequencing was by immunoSEQ multiplex PCR. The data show around 200,000 clones, with around 84% seen just once and approximately 19% held by the top ten. Recovered status applied to Cohort 3 donors who had two consecutive negative PCRs. It also applied to those with clearance or with symptom resolution. The CDR3 runs to 15 residues. CDR1 is SGDLS and CDR2 is YYNGEE in the germline V gene. The V and J ends lost 5 bases and 7 bases, in that order; junction bases with no gene match: 11. The receptor's source is a middle-aged man who had recovered from COVID-19. This chain connects TRBV9 to TRBJ2-1, with TRBD2 matching 8 bases. Sequences were obtained from PBMCs or T cells enriched from blood (not recorded which). The CDR3 sequence: CASSQTGRAGNEQFF. In nucleotides, the CDR3 is TGTGCCAGCAGTCAGACCGGGAGGGCCGGGAATGAGCAGTTCTTC.